The clone carrying this T cell receptor beta chain occurred many times. Its target is not known. The data originate from a study of T cell repertoires in cytomegalovirus infection. Across the whole study: Matching HLA type and CMV infection were both indicated by public TCR beta signatures. The study's findings and limits: Totalled public TCR beta family frequency picked out people who carried CMV plus the relevant HLA.

TCRdb re-called the reads through MiXCR, storing one row per CDR3 protein. The top ten hold under 8.5% of the sample, which has under 800,000 distinct CDR3 sequences, about 24% seen once. The specimen was CD8+ T cells from PBMCs. This sequence originates from a human donor in good health (CMV status not recorded). Some clones in this sample may be carry-over from other donors' samples.

The CDR3 loop is CASSLESGTNEQFF. The CDR3, as DNA: TGTGCCAGCAGCTTAGAATCGGGAACCAATGAGCAGTTCTTC. The J gene is TRBJ2-1, the V gene TRBV7-9; D may be TRBD2 (5 bases). The CDR3 loop spans 14 amino acids. Germline CDR1 is SEHNR and CDR2 is FQNEAQ (reference sequence). V was pared by 1 base and J by 6 bases, with 10 bases between.